The 19 T cell receptor beta chains presented below share a single source sample, sequenced in a study of blood T cell repertoires in COVID-19. Clones were sequenced by immunoSEQ multiplex PCR, and TCRdb holds only the in-frame ones, with some missing. The sample includes 200,000 or so clones, 80% to 85% of them seen just once. Sequencing was carried out using peripheral blood. These receptors came from a human donor in a cohort sampled during active COVID-19.

This chain links TRBV7-3 with TRBJ1-1; maybe TRBD1 (5 bases). CDR1 is SGHTA and CDR2 is FQGTGA in the germline V gene. V lost 1 base and J 6 bases, leaving 12 bases between the germline ends. CDR3 size: 14 residues. The CDR3 nucleotides are TGTGCCAGCAGCTTAAGCGGGGGTAGGGCTGAAGCTTTCTTT. Its translation: CASSLSGGRAEAFF.

This clone turned up a few times. The chain has TRBV14 and TRBJ1-4, with 7 nucleotides matching TRBD1. The CDR3 consists of 13 residues. Germline CDR1 reads SGHDN; CDR2 reads FVKESK. J lost 7 bases, V lost 4 bases, and 3 bases had no gene match. The CDR3 sequence is CASSRQGGEKLFF. CDR3 DNA: TGTGCCAGCAGCCGACAGGGAGGTGAAAAACTGTTTTTT.

The J gene is TRBJ1-3, the V gene TRBV21-1; TRBD1 is taken as the D call from the table, unchecked against the DNA. TRBV21-1 is given as a pseudogene. The CDR3 length is 15 residues. CDR3 DNA sequence: TGTGCCAGCAGCAACTTTCAGGGTCCTGGAAACACCATATATTTT. Its translation: CASSNFQGPGNTIYF.

The chain uses TRBV5-5 and TRBJ1-5; the D gene is possibly TRBD1 (6 bases). Germline CDR1 reads SGHKS; CDR2 reads YYEKEE (reference sequence). The CDR3 has 18 amino acids. Between the trimmed V and J ends, which lost 3 bases and 0 bases, there was a span of 19 bases. The CDR3 loop is CASSSAMTWDISNQPQHF. Written as DNA, the CDR3 is TGTGCCAGCAGCTCGGCCATGACCTGGGACATTAGCAATCAGCCCCAGCATTTT.

V is TRBV9 and J is TRBJ2-3; tentative D call: TRBD2 (6 bases). Germline CDR1 is SGDLS and CDR2 is YYNGEE. The CDR3 extends over 15 amino acids. The V gene lost 0 bases and the J gene lost 1 base, with 9 bases spanning the gap. CDR3: CASSVVSGGTDTQYF. The CDR3 region has the DNA TGTGCCAGCAGCGTAGTCTCGGGAGGCACAGATACGCAGTATTTT.

This clone has more than one count but fewer than ten. The chain is built from TRBV7-7 and TRBJ2-2; a possible D gene is TRBD2 (5 bases). The CDR3 has 15 amino acids. Trimming shortened V by 0 bases and J by 2 bases, and 7 bases separated the two germline ends. Per germline, CDR1 SSHAT and CDR2 FNYEAQ (reference sequence). CDR3 in amino acids: CASSLAGVNTGELFF. CDR3 DNA sequence: TGTGCCAGCAGCTTAGCGGGAGTAAACACCGGGGAGCTGTTTTTT.

CDR3 DNA sequence: TGTGCCAGCACGGGTGGATTCGGAAGCTACGAGCAGTACTTC. The encoded protein is CASTGGFGSYEQYF. V gene TRBV6-5 combines with J gene TRBJ2-7; D is ambiguous. Germline V lookup: CDR1 MNHEY, CDR2 SVGAGI. There are 14 residues in the CDR3. Between the trimmed V and J ends, which lost 7 bases and 3 bases, there was a span of 16 bases.

This clone was counted once. The rearrangement uses TRBV19 and TRBJ2-4, with D possibly TRBD1 on 5 matching bases. The CDR3 length is 18 residues. Germline V CDR1 and CDR2: LNHDA, SQIVND (reference sequence). Trimming pared 3 bases from V and 0 bases from J, leaving 18 bases between. The CDR3 DNA sequence: TGTGCCAGTAGTATTAAGCAGGGCACCCGTTTAGCCAAAAACATTCAGTACTTC. It codes for CASSIKQGTRLAKNIQYF.

This clone was seen only once. J is TRBJ2-7 and V is TRBV19; D may be TRBD1 (5 bases). V lost 6 bases, J lost 2 bases, and 11 bases lay in between. The CDR3 is 13 amino acids. Germline V gives CDR1 LNHDA, CDR2 SQIVND (reference sequence). The CDR3 nucleotides are TGTGCCAGTAGCAGGGCCTTTACCTACGAGCAGTACTTC. Amino acid sequence: CASSRAFTYEQYF.

The chain is built from TRBV3-1 (or the pseudogene TRBV3-2) and TRBJ1-1; 7 bases align to TRBD1. This CDR3 spans 14 amino acids. Germline lookup yields CDR1 LGHDT and CDR2 YNNKEL (reference sequence). The J segment lost 5 bases and the V segment lost 4 bases, leaving 7 bases of the junction unmatched. The CDR3 DNA is TGTGCCAGCAGCCGGCGACAGGGACGTACTGAAGCTTTCTTT. Its translation is CASSRRQGRTEAFF.

The chain couples TRBV7-2 to TRBJ1-1, with D uncertain. V lost 2 bases, J lost 4 bases, and 11 bases lay in between. The CDR3 contains 14 residues. Germline assignment: CDR1 SGHTA and CDR2 FQGNSA. CDR3 sequence reads: CASSLIQHVTEAFF. CDR3 bases: TGTGCCAGCAGCTTAATTCAACACGTCACTGAAGCTTTCTTT.

The chain employs TRBV30 and TRBJ2-7, with 9 bases fitting TRBD1. The CDR3 extends over 13 amino acids. The J segment lost 5 bases and the V segment lost 2 bases, leaving 4 bases of the junction unmatched. CDR1 and CDR2 (germline): GTSNPN, SVGIG (reference sequence). CDR3 sequence: CAWSTGTGHEQYF. The DNA of the CDR3 is TGTGCCTGGAGTACCGGGACAGGGCACGAGCAGTACTTC. The full variable domain, with the rest looked up from reference TRBV30 and TRBJ2-7, is SQTIHQWPATLVQPVGSPLSLECTVEGTSNPNLYWYRQAAGRGLQLLFYSVGIGQISSEVPQNLSASRPQDRQFILSSKKLLLSDSGFYLCAWSTGTGHEQYFGPGTRLTVT.

The CDR3 sequence is CASSQRAGTPLLGEQYF. Here the CDR3 DNA reads TGCGCCAGCAGCCAAAGGGCAGGGACTCCCCTTTTGGGCGAGCAGTACTTC. The J gene is TRBJ2-7, the V gene TRBV4-1; D perhaps matches TRBD2 (6 bases). The germline V gene encodes CDR1 MGHRA and CDR2 YSYEKL. V lost 2 bases and J 6 bases, leaving 23 bases between the germline ends. CDR3 size: 17 residues.

The chain employs TRBV27 and TRBJ2-7; TRBD1 agrees at 10 bases. The V and J ends lost 0 bases and 7 bases, in that order; junction bases with no gene match: 3. The CDR3 extends over 14 amino acids. Germline-derived CDR1 and CDR2 are MNHEY and SMNVEV (reference sequence). In DNA, the CDR3 is TGTGCCAGCAGTTTATCGGGACAGGGGAGAGAGCAGTACTTC. Protein: CASSLSGQGREQYF.

The V and J genes are TRBV5-6 and TRBJ1-6; 7 bases are shared with TRBD1. V lost 1 base, J lost 4 bases, and 5 bases stayed unmatched. CDR3 length equals 16 residues. Germline V CDR1 and CDR2: SGHDT, YYEEEE. CDR3 coding DNA: TGTGCCAGCAGCTTGTTCAGGGGGTCTTATAATTCACCCCTCCACTTT. This encodes CASSLFRGSYNSPLHF.

CDR3 sequence reads: CASSIAGETNEKLFF. The CDR3 nucleotides are TGTGCCAGTAGTATAGCCGGGGAAACTAATGAAAAACTGTTTTTT. The chain uses TRBV19 and TRBJ1-4; D call uncertain. With 1 base removed from V and 1 base from J, the gap between germline ends came to 7 bases. Looked up from germline, CDR1 is LNHDA and CDR2 is SQIVND (reference sequence). The CDR3 covers 15 residues.

V is TRBV5-8 and J is TRBJ2-7, with 8 nucleotides matching TRBD1. The CDR3 is made up of 14 amino acids. The trim removed 3 bases at V and 4 bases at J, leaving 6 bases unmatched. Germline V gene data show CDR1 as SGHTS and CDR2 as YDEGEE. The chain's CDR3 is CASSSTGEMYEQYF. DNA for the CDR3: TGTGCCAGCAGCTCGACAGGGGAGATGTACGAGCAGTACTTC.

This chain joins TRBV4-2 and TRBJ2-1; weak D call: TRBD2 (6 bases). From germline, CDR1 is LGHNA and CDR2 YNFKEQ. There are 16 residues in the CDR3. V lost 0 bases and J lost 10, with 19 bases in between. This CDR3 is CASSQDTGLRSGEQFF. The CDR3 DNA reads as TGTGCCAGCAGCCAAGATACAGGACTAAGGTCAGGCGAGCAGTTCTTC.

This clone has only a few counts. This sequence joins TRBV7-9 and TRBJ2-7; 8 bases map to TRBD2. With V trimmed by 3 bases and J by 0 bases, 7 bases remained unmatched. The CDR3 spans 16 residues. The germline V gene encodes CDR1 SEHNR and CDR2 FQNEAQ (reference sequence). The CDR3 reads CASSFGREGSSYEQYF. Here the CDR3 DNA reads TGTGCCAGCAGCTTCGGACGGGAGGGAAGCTCCTACGAGCAGTACTTC.